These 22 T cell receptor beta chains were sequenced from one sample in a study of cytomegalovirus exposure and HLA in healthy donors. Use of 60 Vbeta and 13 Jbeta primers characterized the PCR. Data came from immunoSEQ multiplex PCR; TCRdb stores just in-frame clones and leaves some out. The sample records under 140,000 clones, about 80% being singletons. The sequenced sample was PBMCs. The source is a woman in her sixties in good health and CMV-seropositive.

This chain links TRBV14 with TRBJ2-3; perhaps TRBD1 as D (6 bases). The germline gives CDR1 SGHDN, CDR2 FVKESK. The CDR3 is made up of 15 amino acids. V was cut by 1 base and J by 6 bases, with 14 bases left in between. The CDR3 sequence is CASSQGPRGSDTQYF. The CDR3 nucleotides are TGTGCCAGCAGCCAAGGACCTAGGGGGTCGGATACGCAGTATTTT.

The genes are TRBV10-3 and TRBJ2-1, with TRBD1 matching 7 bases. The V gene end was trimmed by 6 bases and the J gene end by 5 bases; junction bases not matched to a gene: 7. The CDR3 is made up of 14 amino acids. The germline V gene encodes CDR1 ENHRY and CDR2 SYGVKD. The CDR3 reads CAIRTGSRDNEQFF. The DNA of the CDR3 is TGTGCCATCAGGACAGGGAGTCGGGACAATGAGCAGTTCTTC.

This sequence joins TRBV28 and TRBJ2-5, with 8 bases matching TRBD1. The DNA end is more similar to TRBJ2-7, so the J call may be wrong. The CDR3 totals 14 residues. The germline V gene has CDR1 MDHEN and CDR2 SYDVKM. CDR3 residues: CASRPGQVSYEQYF. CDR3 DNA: TGTGCCTCCCGTCCGGGACAGGTTAGCTACGAGCAGTACTTC.

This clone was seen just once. For the CDR3, the DNA is TGTGCTAGTGGTTTGCGGGGGGAGGACAGGGCCGGCCAAGAGACCCAGTACTTC. Translating gives CASGLRGEDRAGQETQYF. The chain is built from TRBV12-5 and TRBJ2-5; weak D call: TRBD1 (8 bases). The ends were cut back, 2 bases at V and 1 base at J, with 20 bases in the middle. CDR1 is LGHNT and CDR2 is FRNRAP in the germline V gene. The CDR3 totals 18 residues.

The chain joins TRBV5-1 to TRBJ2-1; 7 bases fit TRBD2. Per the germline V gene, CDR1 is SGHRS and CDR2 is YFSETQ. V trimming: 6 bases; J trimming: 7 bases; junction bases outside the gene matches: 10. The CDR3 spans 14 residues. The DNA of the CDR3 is TGCGCCAGCACCCCGGTGTTAGCGGGTAATGAGCAGTTCTTC. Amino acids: CASTPVLAGNEQFF.

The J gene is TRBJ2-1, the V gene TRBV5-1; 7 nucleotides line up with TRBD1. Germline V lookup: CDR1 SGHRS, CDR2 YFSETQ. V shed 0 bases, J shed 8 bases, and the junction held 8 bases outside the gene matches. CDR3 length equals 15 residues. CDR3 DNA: TGCGCCAGCAGCTTGGGGGACAGCTCTTACGATGAGCAGTTCTTC. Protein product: CASSLGDSSYDEQFF.

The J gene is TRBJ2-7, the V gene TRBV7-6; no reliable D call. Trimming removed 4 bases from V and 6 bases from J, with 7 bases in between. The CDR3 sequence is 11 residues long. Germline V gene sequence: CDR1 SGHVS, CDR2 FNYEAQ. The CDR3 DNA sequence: TGTGCCAGCAGCTCCCCTCCCGAGCAGTACTTC. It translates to CASSSPPEQYF.

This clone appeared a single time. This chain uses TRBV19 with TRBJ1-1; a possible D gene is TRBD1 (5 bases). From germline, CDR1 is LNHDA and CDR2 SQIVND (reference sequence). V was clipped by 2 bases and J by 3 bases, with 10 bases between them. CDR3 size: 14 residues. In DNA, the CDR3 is TGTGCCAGTAGTATATCCAGGGCGGACACTGAAGCTTTCTTT. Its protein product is CASSISRADTEAFF.

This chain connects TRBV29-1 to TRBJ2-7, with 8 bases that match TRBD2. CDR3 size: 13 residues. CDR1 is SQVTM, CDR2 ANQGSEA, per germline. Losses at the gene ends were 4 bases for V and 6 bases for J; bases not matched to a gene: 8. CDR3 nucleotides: TGCAGCGTTGGGCGGACTAGCTTCGGCGAGCAGTACTTC. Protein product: CSVGRTSFGEQYF.

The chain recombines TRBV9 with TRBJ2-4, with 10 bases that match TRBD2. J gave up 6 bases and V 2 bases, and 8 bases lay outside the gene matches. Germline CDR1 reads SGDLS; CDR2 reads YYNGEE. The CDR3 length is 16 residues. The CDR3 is CASSVGLAGVANIQYF. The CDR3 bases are TGTGCCAGCAGCGTGGGGCTAGCGGGAGTAGCAAACATTCAGTACTTC.

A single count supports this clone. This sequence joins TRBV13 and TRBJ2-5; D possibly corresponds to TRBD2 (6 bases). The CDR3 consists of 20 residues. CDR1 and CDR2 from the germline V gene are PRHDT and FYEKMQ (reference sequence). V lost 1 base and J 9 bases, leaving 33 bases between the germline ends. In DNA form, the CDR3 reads TGTGCCAGCAGCTTAGTGCAGGGTTCAGCACCTTCTCTGATCTGGGGGGCCCAGTACTTC. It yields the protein CASSLVQGSAPSLIWGAQYF. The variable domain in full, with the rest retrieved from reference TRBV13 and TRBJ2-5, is AAGVIQSPRHLIKEKRETATLKCYPIPRHDTVYWYQQGPGQDPQFLISFYEKMQSDKGSIPDRFSAQQFSDYHSELNMSSLELGDSALYFCASSLVQGSAPSLIWGAQYFGPGTRLLVL.

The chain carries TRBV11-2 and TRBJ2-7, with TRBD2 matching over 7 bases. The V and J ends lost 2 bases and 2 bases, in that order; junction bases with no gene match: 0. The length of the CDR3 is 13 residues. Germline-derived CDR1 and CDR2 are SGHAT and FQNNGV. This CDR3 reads CASSLSGTYEQYF. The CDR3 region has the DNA TGTGCCAGCAGCTTAAGCGGGACCTACGAGCAGTACTTC.

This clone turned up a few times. Here the CDR3 DNA reads TGTGCCAGCAGCTTAGGTCCCGGGACAGGGGGGCGGCGCGGAGCTTTCTTT. It translates to CASSLGPGTGGRRGAFF. The chain combines TRBV7-2 with TRBJ1-1; 11 bases fit TRBD1. The CDR3 is 17 residues long. Trimming removed 1 base from V and 10 bases from J; junction bases left unmatched: 14. CDR1 is SGHTA and CDR2 is FQGNSA in the germline V gene.

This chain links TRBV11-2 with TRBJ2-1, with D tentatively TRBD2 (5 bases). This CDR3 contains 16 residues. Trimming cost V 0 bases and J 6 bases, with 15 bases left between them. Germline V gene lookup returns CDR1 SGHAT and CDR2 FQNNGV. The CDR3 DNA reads TGTGCCAGCAGCTTAGATCTACTAGGGCCAGGCAATGAGCAGTTCTTC. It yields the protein CASSLDLLGPGNEQFF.

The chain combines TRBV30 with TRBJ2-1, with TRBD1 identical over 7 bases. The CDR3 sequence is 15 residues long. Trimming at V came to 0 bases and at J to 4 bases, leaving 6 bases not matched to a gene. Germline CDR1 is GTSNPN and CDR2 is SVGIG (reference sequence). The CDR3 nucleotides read TGTGCCTGGAGTGTTGCAGGGGGTTTTTACAATGAGCAGTTCTTC. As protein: CAWSVAGGFYNEQFF.

CDR3 sequence (DNA): TGTGCCATCAGTGGAACAACAGGGGGCACTGAAGCTTTCTTT. It encodes CAISGTTGGTEAFF. The rearrangement links TRBV10-3 to TRBJ1-1, with 8 bases fitting TRBD1. V lost 4 bases to trimming and J lost 4 bases; unmatched junction nucleotides: 5. This CDR3 region has 14 residues. CDR1 and CDR2 from the germline V gene are ENHRY and SYGVKD.

CDR3 sequence (DNA): TGTGCCTGGAGTGTACTGGGGCTCTGGACAGATACGCAGTATTTT. This gives the protein CAWSVLGLWTDTQYF. The chain employs TRBV30 and TRBJ2-3; the D gene is possibly TRBD1 (5 bases). The V gene's germline CDR1 is GTSNPN and CDR2 SVGIG (reference sequence). Trimming left V 0 bases short and J 3 bases short, with 13 bases between. The CDR3 is 15 amino acids.

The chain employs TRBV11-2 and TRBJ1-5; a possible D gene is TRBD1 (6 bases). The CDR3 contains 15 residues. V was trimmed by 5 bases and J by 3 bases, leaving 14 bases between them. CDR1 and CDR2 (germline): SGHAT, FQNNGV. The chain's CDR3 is CASSQTGTANQPQHF. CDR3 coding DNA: TGTGCCAGCAGCCAGACAGGTACTGCCAATCAGCCCCAGCATTTT.

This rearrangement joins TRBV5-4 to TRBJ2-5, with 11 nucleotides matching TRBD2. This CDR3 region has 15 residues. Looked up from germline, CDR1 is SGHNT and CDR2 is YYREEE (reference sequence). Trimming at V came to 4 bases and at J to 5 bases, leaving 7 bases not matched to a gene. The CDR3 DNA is TGTGCCAGCAGCGGAGGGACTAGCGGCGGGGAGACCCAGTACTTC. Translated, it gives CASSGGTSGGETQYF. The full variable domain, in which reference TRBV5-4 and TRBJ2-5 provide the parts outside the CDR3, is ETGVTQSPTHLIKTRGQQVTLRCSSQSGHNTVSWYQQALGQGPQFIFQYYREEENGRGNFPPRFSGLQFPNYSSELNVNALELDDSALYLCASSGGTSGGETQYFGPGTRLLVL.

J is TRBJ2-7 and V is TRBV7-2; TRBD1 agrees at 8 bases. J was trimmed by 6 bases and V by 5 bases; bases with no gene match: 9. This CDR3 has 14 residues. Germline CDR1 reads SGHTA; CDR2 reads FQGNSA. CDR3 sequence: CASSQDRGSFEQYF. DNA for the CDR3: TGTGCCAGCAGCCAAGACAGGGGATCGTTCGAGCAGTACTTC.

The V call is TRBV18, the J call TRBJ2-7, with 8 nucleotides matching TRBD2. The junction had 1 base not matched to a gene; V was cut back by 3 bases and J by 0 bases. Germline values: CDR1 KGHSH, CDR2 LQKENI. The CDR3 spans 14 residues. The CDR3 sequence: CASSPGLVSYEQYF. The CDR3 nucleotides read TGTGCCAGCTCACCGGGACTAGTCTCCTACGAGCAGTACTTC.

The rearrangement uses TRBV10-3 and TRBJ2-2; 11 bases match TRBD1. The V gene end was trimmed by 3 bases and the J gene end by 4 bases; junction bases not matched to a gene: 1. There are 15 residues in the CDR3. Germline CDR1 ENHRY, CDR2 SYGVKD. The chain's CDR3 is CAISEGTGGTGELFF. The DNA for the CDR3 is TGTGCCATCAGTGAAGGGACAGGGGGCACCGGGGAGCTGTTTTTT.